This T cell receptor (beta chain) was obtained from a study of CD4 T cells in relation to SARS-CoV-2 and coronaviruses. At the level of the study: ViraFEST: approximately 10-day antigen culture of PBMCs, then TCR beta CDR3 sequencing. Crossreactive spike epitopes shared across donors were mapped to their HLA restriction.

TCRdb keeps only in-frame clones here, not all; method: immunoSEQ multiplex PCR. This sample yields tens of thousands of clones, of which roughly 76% are seen a single time; roughly 17% belongs to the top ten. The CDR3 totals 16 residues. V gave up 5 bases and J gave up 2 bases, with 19 bases separating them. The germline gives CDR1 SGHTS, CDR2 YDEGEE. Unexposed donor CD4+ T cells date from about 2011-2018, before the COVID-19 pandemic. Isolation of CD4+ T cells took place after about 10 days in culture. Testing used SARS-CoV-2 S/N and four cold-coronavirus spikes on unexposed-donor CD4+ T cells, cells permitting. The count of this clone is one. Its antigen is not known.

Sequencing input: CD4+ T cells from PBMCs, cultured in vitro. This TCR was sampled from a human donor in good health. The J gene is TRBJ2-5, the V gene TRBV5-8; a weak D match, TRBD1 (7 bases). DNA of the CDR3: TGTGCCAGCAGTTCCTGGCGGGACAGTTTACAAGAGACCCAGTACTTC. Its protein product is CASSSWRDSLQETQYF.